The clone carrying this T cell receptor (beta chain) was counted a few times. Its target is unknown. The data originate from a study of blood T cells in healthy people across ages. The study, taken as a whole, reports: Estimates of diversity drawn from one million T cells were considered underestimates. Unsorted PBMCs prevented conclusive naive versus antigen-experienced comparison.

The sample providers were healthy Caucasian people from Russia, aged about 6 to 100. Using a J-beta primer mix together with a sample-barcoded 5' primer, a second PCR was run for about 7 to 12 cycles. Unique molecular identifiers of 12 random nucleotides labeled each cDNA. TCRdb independently ran MiXCR on the 5' RACE reads; one entry per CDR3 protein. The data show over 700,000 distinct CDR3 sequences, with roughly 50% seen just once and about 42% held by the top ten. This CDR3 region has 15 residues. Germline CDR1 is SGHTA and CDR2 is FQGNSA. Trimming left V 6 bases short and J 1 base short, with 12 bases between.

The receptor was derived from an elderly man in good health. This chain links TRBV7-2 with TRBJ2-2; possible D gene TRBD2, 7 bases. Sequencing was done on a sample of blood. The DNA of the CDR3 is TGTGCCAGCAGACCGAGGGGGGGGAACACCGGGGAGCTGTTTTTT. Its protein is CASRPRGGNTGELFF. Variable domain in full (rest from reference TRBV7-2 and TRBJ2-2): GAGVSQSPSNKVTEKGKDVELRCDPISGHTALYWYRQSLGQGLEFLIYFQGNSAPDKSGLPSDRFSAERTGGSVSTLTIQRTQQEDSAVYLCASRPRGGNTGELFFGEGSRLTVL.